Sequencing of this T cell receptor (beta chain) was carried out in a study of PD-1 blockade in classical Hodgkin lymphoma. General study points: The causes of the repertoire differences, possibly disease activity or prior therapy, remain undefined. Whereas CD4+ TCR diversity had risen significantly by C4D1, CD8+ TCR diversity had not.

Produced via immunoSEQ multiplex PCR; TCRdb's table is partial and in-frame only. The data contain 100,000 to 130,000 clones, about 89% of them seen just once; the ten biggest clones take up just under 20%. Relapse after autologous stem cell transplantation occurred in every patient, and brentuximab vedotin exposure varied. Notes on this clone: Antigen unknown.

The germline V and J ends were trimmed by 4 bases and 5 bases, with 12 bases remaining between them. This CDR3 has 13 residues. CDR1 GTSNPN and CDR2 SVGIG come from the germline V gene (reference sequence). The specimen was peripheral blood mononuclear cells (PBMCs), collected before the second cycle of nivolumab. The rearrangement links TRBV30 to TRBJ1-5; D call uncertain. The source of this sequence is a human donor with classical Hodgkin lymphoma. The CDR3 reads CAWTATRDQPQHF. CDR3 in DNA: TGTGCCTGGACTGCAACAAGGGATCAGCCCCAGCATTTT.